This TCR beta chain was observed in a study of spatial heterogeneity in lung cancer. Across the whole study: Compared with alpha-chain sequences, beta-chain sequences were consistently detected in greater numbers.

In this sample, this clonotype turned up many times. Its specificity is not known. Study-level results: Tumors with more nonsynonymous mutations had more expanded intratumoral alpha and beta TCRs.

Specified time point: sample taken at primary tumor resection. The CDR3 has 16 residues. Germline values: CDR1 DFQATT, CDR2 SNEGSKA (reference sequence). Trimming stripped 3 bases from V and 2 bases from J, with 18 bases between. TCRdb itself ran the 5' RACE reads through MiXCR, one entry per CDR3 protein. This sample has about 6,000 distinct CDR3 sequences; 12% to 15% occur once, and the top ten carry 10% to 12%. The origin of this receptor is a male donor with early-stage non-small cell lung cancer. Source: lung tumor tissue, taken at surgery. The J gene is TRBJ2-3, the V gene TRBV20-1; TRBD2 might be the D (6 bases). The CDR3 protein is CSASKGRGTYTDTQYF. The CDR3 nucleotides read TGCAGTGCTAGTAAGGGGCGGGGAACATACACAGATACGCAGTATTTT.